One sample yielded the 19 T cell receptor beta chains listed below, sequenced in a study of cytotoxic CD8 clonotypes in ibrutinib-treated CLL. The data were produced by immunoSEQ multiplex PCR, yet TCRdb's version contains in-frame clones alone and is incomplete. The sample holds about 140,000 clones; 75% to 85% are singletons and the top ten take 7.6%. Sample: PBMCs, taken after 36 months of ibrutinib treatment. All receptors come from a human donor with chronic lymphocytic leukemia.

The chain employs TRBV4-1 and TRBJ2-5; 7 nucleotides match TRBD1. Germline CDR1 and CDR2: MGHRA and YSYEKL. The J segment lost 4 bases and the V segment lost 4 bases, leaving 9 bases of the junction unmatched. The CDR3 covers 15 residues. CDR3 DNA: TGCGCCAGCAGCCTCACTGGACAGGCATCAGAGACCCAGTACTTC. It is translated as CASSLTGQASETQYF.

This clone has a handful of counts. The rearrangement uses TRBV6-1 and TRBJ2-1; either TRBD1 or TRBD2 may supply D (5 bases each). Germline V gives CDR1 MNHNS, CDR2 SASEGT. This CDR3 has 12 amino acids. V was clipped by 4 bases and J by 9 bases, with 10 bases between them. This CDR3 reads CASSGGSGEQFF. In DNA form, the CDR3 reads TGTGCCAGCAGTGGGGGGTCGGGTGAGCAGTTCTTC.

This clone has a single count. The CDR3 sequence is CSVVHSHRVRNTEAFF. CDR3 bases: TGCAGCGTTGTTCATTCTCACAGGGTACGGAACACTGAAGCTTTCTTT. The gene calls are TRBV29-1 and TRBJ1-1; possible D gene TRBD1, 6 bases. V lost 4 bases and J 1 base, leaving 19 bases between the germline ends. CDR1 and CDR2 (germline): SQVTM, ANQGSEA. This CDR3 spans 16 amino acids.

The chain carries TRBV11-1 and TRBJ2-5, with TRBD2 identical over 7 bases. The CDR3 consists of 18 residues. After removal of 5 bases from V and 1 base from J, the junction contained 16 bases not matched to a gene. Germline lookup yields CDR1 SGHAT and CDR2 FQDESV (reference sequence). The CDR3 coding sequence is TGTGCCAGCAGCCTACTTGCGGGAGTAGCAAGAATCCAAGAGACCCAGTACTTC. It yields the protein CASSLLAGVARIQETQYF. Looking up the rest from reference TRBV11-1 and TRBJ2-5 gives the full variable domain: EAEVAQSPRYKITEKSQAVAFWCDPISGHATLYWYRQILGQGPELLVQFQDESVVDDSQLPKDRFSAERLKGVDSTLKIQPAELGDSAMYLCASSLLAGVARIQETQYFGPGTRLLVL.

The rearrangement joins TRBV30 to TRBJ1-6; D remains unclear. CDR3 length: 13 amino acids. Trimming took 2 bases from V and 7 from J, leaving 9 bases between them. Germline CDR1 GTSNPN, CDR2 SVGIG (reference sequence). CDR3 coding DNA: TGTGCCTGGAGTTGGGGTGAAAATTCACCCCTCCACTTT. Translation gives CAWSWGENSPLHF. Drawing the rest from reference TRBV30 and TRBJ1-6, the complete variable domain is SQTIHQWPATLVQPVGSPLSLECTVEGTSNPNLYWYRQAAGRGLQLLFYSVGIGQISSEVPQNLSASRPQDRQFILSSKKLLLSDSGFYLCAWSWGENSPLHFGNGTRLTVT.

The chain employs TRBV28 and TRBJ2-3, with TRBD2 matching over 8 bases. Trimming removed 10 bases from V and 5 bases from J; junction bases left unmatched: 17. CDR1 and CDR2 (germline): MDHEN, SYDVKM. This CDR3 is 16 amino acids long. This chain's CDR3 is CATLQHSSGLIDTQYF. CDR3 in DNA: TGTGCCACCCTTCAACACTCTAGCGGGCTCATAGATACGCAGTATTTT.

The rearrangement links TRBV2 to TRBJ1-1, with 9 bases that match TRBD1. CDR3 size: 13 residues. V lost 5 bases to trimming and J lost 6 bases; unmatched junction nucleotides: 4. The germline V gene has CDR1 SNHLY and CDR2 FYNNEI. The CDR3 DNA sequence: TGTGCCAGCAGTCGGACAGGGGTTTCTGAAGCTTTCTTT. Protein: CASSRTGVSEAFF.

The chain is built from TRBV2 and TRBJ2-6; 7 bases line up with TRBD1. This CDR3 comprises 17 residues. V was pared by 4 bases and J by 0 bases, with 6 bases of the junction left unmatched. CDR1 SNHLY and CDR2 FYNNEI come from the germline V gene. The CDR3 region is CASSVTGLLSGANVLTF. CDR3 DNA sequence: TGTGCCAGCAGTGTGACAGGGCTACTCTCTGGGGCCAACGTCCTGACTTTC.

The chain is built from TRBV7-9 and TRBJ1-1, with D maybe TRBD1 (6 bases). This CDR3 is built from 15 residues. Germline CDR1 and CDR2: SEHNR and FQNEAQ (reference sequence). The ends were cut back, 5 bases at V and 3 bases at J, with 16 bases in the middle. DNA for the CDR3: TGTGCCAGCAGCCAAACAGGGAGGGGGGACACTGAAGCTTTCTTT. Its translation: CASSQTGRGDTEAFF.

The rearrangement uses TRBV6-6 and TRBJ2-1; tentatively, D is TRBD2 (5 bases). The CDR3 consists of 15 residues. Trimming pared 6 bases from V and 4 bases from J, leaving 16 bases between. Per the germline V gene, CDR1 is MNHNY and CDR2 is SVGAGI (reference sequence). The CDR3 bases are TGTGCCAGCAGGGATCTAGCCGGTCCTTACAATGAGCAGTTCTTC. Translation: CASRDLAGPYNEQFF.

V is TRBV5-1 and J is TRBJ1-1; D gene ambiguous. Germline V lookup: CDR1 SGHRS, CDR2 YFSETQ. Trimming left V 0 bases short and J 8 bases short, with 11 bases between. The CDR3 runs 13 residues. CDR3 sequence reads: CASSLGRATEAFF. In nucleotides, the CDR3 is TGCGCCAGCAGCTTGGGTAGAGCAACCGAAGCTTTCTTT.

This chain joins TRBV6-5 and TRBJ2-5, with 8 positions matching TRBD2. Per the germline V gene, CDR1 is MNHEY and CDR2 is SVGAGI. Trimming cost V 2 bases and J 4 bases; bases outside gene matches: 3. The CDR3 totals 14 residues. CDR3 nucleotide sequence: TGTGCCAGCAGTTACCGTAGCGGGATAGAGACCCAGTACTTC. Protein sequence: CASSYRSGIETQYF.

Written as DNA, the CDR3 is TGTGCCAGTGGCAGACAGGGCACCTACGAGCAGTACTTC. It encodes CASGRQGTYEQYF. The rearrangement links TRBV19 to TRBJ2-7, with 7 bases matching TRBD1. There are 13 residues in the CDR3. Trimming took 8 bases from V and 2 from J; bases not matched to a gene: 6. CDR1 and CDR2 (germline): LNHDA, SQIVND (reference sequence).

This clone was seen a few times. The chain is built from TRBV2 and TRBJ1-3, with D uncertain. The germline CDR1 and CDR2 sequences are SNHLY and FYNNEI. V was cut by 6 bases and J by 0 bases, with 6 bases left in between. The length of the CDR3 is 13 residues. The CDR3 nucleotides read TGTGCCAGCAGGCGTATCTCTGGAAACACCATATATTTT. This sequence encodes CASRRISGNTIYF.

This clone has only one observation. V gene TRBV4-1 combines with J gene TRBJ2-5, with 8 bases that match TRBD1. With V trimmed by 3 bases and J by 2 bases, 2 bases remained unmatched. CDR1 is MGHRA, CDR2 YSYEKL, per germline. The CDR3 sequence is 14 residues long. CDR3 coding DNA: TGCGCCAGCAGCCATCGACAGGGGCAAGAGACCCAGTACTTC. This encodes CASSHRQGQETQYF.

CDR3 sequence reads: CASRLPLIAGYTGELFF. In DNA, the CDR3 is TGTGCAAGTCGCTTACCCCTAATAGCGGGGTACACCGGGGAGCTGTTTTTT. V and J are TRBV12-2 and TRBJ2-2; the D call in the table, TRBD2, was not verified against the DNA. TRBV12-2 is annotated as a pseudogene. The CDR3 length is 17 residues.

This sequence joins TRBV18 and TRBJ2-7; 8 bases are shared with TRBD1. The V gene end was trimmed by 3 bases and the J gene end by 5 bases; junction bases not matched to a gene: 3. The CDR3 extends over 13 amino acids. Germline CDR1 is KGHSH and CDR2 is LQKENI. CDR3 coding DNA: TGTGCCAGCTCACCTCAGGGGGCCCACGAGCAGTACTTC. Its protein product is CASSPQGAHEQYF.

This sequence joins TRBV5-4 and TRBJ2-7; 8 bases line up with TRBD1. Germline V CDR1 and CDR2: SGHNT, YYREEE (reference sequence). V lost 0 bases to trimming and J lost 0 bases; unmatched junction nucleotides: 5. The CDR3 runs 16 residues. The CDR3 DNA is TGTGCCAGCAGCTTGGGGACAGGGCTGGGCTCCTACGAGCAGTACTTC. Its translation is CASSLGTGLGSYEQYF.

The V and J genes are TRBV6-1 and TRBJ2-2; D call uncertain. Trimming cost V 5 bases and J 4 bases, with 14 bases left between them. The CDR3 is made up of 15 amino acids. The germline V gene has CDR1 MNHNS and CDR2 SASEGT. For the CDR3, the DNA is TGTGCCAGCAGTACCCTCTTAGCAGCCACCGGGGAGCTGTTTTTT. Translated, it gives CASSTLLAATGELFF.